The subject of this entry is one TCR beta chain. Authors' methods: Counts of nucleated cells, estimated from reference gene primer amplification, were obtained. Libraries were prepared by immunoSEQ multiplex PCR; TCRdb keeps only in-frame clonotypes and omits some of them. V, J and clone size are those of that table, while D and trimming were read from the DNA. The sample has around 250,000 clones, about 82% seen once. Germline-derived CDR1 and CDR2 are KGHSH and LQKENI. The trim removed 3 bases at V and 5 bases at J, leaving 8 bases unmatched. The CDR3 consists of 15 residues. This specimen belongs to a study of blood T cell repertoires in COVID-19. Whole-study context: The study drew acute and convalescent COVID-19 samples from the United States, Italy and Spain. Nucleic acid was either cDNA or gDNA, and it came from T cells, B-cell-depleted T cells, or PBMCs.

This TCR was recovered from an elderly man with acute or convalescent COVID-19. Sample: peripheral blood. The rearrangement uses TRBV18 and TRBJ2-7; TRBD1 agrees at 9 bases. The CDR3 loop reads CASSPQTGGKNEQYF. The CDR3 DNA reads TGTGCCAGCTCACCCCAAACAGGGGGCAAAAACGAGCAGTACTTC.